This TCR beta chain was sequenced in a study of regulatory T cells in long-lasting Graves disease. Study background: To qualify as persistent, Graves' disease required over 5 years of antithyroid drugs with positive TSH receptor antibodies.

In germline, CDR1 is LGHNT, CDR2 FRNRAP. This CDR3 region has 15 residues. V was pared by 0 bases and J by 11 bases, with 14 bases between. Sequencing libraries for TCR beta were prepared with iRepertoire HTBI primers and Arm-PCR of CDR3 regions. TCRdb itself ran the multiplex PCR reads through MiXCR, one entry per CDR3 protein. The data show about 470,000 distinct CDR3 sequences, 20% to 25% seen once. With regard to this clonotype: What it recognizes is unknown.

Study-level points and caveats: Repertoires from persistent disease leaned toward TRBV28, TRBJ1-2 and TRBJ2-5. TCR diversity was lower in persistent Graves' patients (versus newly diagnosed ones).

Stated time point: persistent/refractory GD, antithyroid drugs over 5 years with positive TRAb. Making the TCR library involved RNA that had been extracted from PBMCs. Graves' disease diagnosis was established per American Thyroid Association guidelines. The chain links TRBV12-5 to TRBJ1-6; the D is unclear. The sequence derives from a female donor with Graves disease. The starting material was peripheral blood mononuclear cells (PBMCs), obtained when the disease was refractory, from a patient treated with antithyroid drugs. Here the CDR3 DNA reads TGTGCTAGTGGTTTGGTTTCGAACGGAAGGACACCCCTCCACTTT. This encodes CASGLVSNGRTPLHF. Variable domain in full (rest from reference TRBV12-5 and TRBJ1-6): DARVTQTPRHKVTEMGQEVTMRCQPILGHNTVFWYRQTMMQGLELLAYFRNRAPLDDSGMPKDRFSAEMPDATLATLKIQPSEPRDSAVYFCASGLVSNGRTPLHFGNGTRLTVT.